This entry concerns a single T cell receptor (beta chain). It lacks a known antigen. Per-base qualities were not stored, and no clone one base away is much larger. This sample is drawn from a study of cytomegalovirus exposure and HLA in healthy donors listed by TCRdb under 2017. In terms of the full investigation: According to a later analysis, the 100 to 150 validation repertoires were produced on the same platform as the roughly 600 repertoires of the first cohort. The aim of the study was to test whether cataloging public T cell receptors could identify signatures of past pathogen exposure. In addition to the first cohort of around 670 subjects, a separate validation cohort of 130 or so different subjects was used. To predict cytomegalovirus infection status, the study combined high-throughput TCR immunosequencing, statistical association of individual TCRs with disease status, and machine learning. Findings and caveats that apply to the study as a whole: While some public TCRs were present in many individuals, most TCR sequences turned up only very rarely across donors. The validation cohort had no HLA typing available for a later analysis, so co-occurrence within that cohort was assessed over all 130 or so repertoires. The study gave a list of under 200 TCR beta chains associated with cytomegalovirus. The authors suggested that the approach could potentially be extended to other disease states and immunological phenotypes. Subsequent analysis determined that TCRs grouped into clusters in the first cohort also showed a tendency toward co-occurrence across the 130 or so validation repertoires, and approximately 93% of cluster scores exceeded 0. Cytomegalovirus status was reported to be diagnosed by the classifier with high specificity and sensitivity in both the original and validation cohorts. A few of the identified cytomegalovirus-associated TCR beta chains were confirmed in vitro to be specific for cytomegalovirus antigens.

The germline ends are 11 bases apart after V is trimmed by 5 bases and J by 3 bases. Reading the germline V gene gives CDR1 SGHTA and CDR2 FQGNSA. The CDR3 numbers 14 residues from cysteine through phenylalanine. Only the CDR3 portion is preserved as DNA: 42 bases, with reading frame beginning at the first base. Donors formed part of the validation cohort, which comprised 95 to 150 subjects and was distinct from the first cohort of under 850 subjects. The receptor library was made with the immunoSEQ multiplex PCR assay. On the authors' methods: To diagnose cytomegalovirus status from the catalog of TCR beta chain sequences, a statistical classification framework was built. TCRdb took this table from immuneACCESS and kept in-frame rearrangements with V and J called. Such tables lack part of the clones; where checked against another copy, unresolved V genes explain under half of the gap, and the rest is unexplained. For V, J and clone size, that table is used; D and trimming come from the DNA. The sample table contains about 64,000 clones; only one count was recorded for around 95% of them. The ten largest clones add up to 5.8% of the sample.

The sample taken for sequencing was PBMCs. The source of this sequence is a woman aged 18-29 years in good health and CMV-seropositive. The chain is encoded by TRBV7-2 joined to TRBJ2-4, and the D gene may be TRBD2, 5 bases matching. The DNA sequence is TGTGCCAGCAGCCTTACCCGGGACAAAAACATTCAGTACTTC. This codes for CASSLTRDKNIQYF.